This T cell receptor (beta chain) was obtained from a study of cytomegalovirus exposure and HLA in healthy donors. Study-level information: The approximately 700 first-cohort repertoires shared a platform with the 100 to 150 validation repertoires, as reported in a later analysis.

This clone was detected once. No antigen is known for it. Sequenced by immunoSEQ multiplex PCR; TCRdb stores in-frame clones only, minus some. The repertoire has 250,000 to 300,000 clones, 90% of them found once; the top ten carry about 0.36%. CDR3 length equals 18 residues. Germline CDR1 SGDLS, CDR2 YYNGEE. Trimming took 4 bases from V and 11 from J; bases not matched to a gene: 24. Study findings and constraints: For most TCR sequences rarity was the rule, although some public TCRs occurred in many donors.

Sequencing was done on a sample of PBMCs. The gene calls are TRBV9 and TRBJ1-5; the match to TRBD1 covers 7 bases. This sequence originates from a woman aged 18-29 years in good health and CMV-seronegative. The CDR3 here is CASSPPRGKQGSPEAQHF. The DNA for the CDR3 is TGTGCCAGCAGCCCTCCGCGAGGGAAACAGGGGTCCCCGGAGGCCCAGCATTTT.